What follows are 23 T cell receptor beta chains derived from one specimen sequenced in a study of OX40 agonist ivuxolimab in advanced cancers. Generated by immunoSEQ multiplex PCR, the TCRdb table keeps only in-frame clones and is missing some. The table records over 75,000 clones, around 90% of them present only once. The sample was CD4+ or CD8+ T cells sorted from blood, taken in a trial of the OX40 agonist ivuxolimab. These receptors were obtained from an adult with an advanced solid tumor such as melanoma, head and neck, liver or kidney cancer.

The rearrangement links TRBV13 to TRBJ2-2; D not certain. The V end lost 5 bases, the J end lost 8 bases, and 9 bases lay between the germline ends. The CDR3 runs to 12 residues. CDR1 is PRHDT and CDR2 is FYEKMQ in the germline V gene (reference sequence). The CDR3 here is CASSPMRGELFF. In DNA, the CDR3 is TGTGCCAGCAGCCCGATGCGTGGGGAGCTGTTTTTT.

This chain joins TRBV6-1 and TRBJ2-1, with no clear D. Germline CDR1 is MNHNS and CDR2 is SASEGT. V was trimmed by 3 bases and J by 8 bases, leaving 17 bases between them. The length of the CDR3 is 15 residues. The CDR3 nucleotides read TGTGCCAGCAGTGATCCCCGGCTCCTCGCAGATGAGCAGTTCTTC. It specifies CASSDPRLLADEQFF.

This chain uses TRBV5-1 with TRBJ2-2, with 10 bases lining up with TRBD2. Trimming took 0 bases from V and 7 from J; bases not matched to a gene: 9. This CDR3 contains 17 residues. Germline loops: CDR1 SGHRS, CDR2 YFSETQ. CDR3 sequence reads: CASSLVASGSQGGELFF. CDR3 bases: TGCGCCAGCAGCTTGGTAGCTAGCGGGAGCCAGGGCGGGGAGCTGTTTTTT.

This clone was seen once. The chain joins TRBV5-8 to TRBJ1-1, with a tentative D call TRBD1 (5 bases). V shed 4 bases and J shed 7 bases, with 14 bases lying between them. Germline V CDR1 and CDR2: SGHTS, YDEGEE. This CDR3 has 13 amino acids. CDR3 region: CASSGAWGGEAFF. CDR3 DNA sequence: TGTGCCAGCAGCGGGGCGTGGGGCGGTGAAGCTTTCTTT.

This clone has just a few counts. V is TRBV5-1 and J is TRBJ1-1; maybe TRBD1 (6 bases). Deletions cut 0 bases from V and 4 bases from J, with 10 bases between. The germline gives CDR1 SGHRS, CDR2 YFSETQ. This CDR3 contains 14 residues. The CDR3 DNA reads TGCGCCAGCAGCTTGGACAGGGCGGGCACTGAAGCTTTCTTT. The encoded protein is CASSLDRAGTEAFF.

The chain links TRBV7-2 to TRBJ1-4; D is undetermined. The ends were cut back, 10 bases at V and 5 bases at J, with 14 bases in the middle. From germline, CDR1 is SGHTA and CDR2 FQGNSA. The CDR3 covers 13 residues. The CDR3 spells CATSRALNEKLFF. The CDR3 DNA reads as TGTGCCACTAGCCGGGCTTTAAATGAAAAACTGTTTTTT.

The chain recombines TRBV27 with TRBJ1-2; possible D gene TRBD1, 5 bases. This CDR3 is built from 14 residues. Germline V lookup: CDR1 MNHEY, CDR2 SMNVEV (reference sequence). V was pared by 8 bases and J by 5 bases, with 18 bases between. Here the CDR3 reads CASLGAGQVYGYTF. Here the CDR3 DNA reads TGTGCCAGCTTAGGGGCAGGGCAGGTTTATGGCTACACCTTC.

CDR3 bases: TGTGCCAGCAGCCTCGGGGGCACAGATACGCAGTATTTT. The encoded protein is CASSLGGTDTQYF. V gene TRBV25-1 combines with J gene TRBJ2-3; D perhaps matches TRBD2 (5 bases). V was pared by 6 bases and J by 1 base, with 8 bases between. In germline, CDR1 is MGHDK, CDR2 SYGVNS. CDR3 length: 13 residues.

This clone was picked up one time. This chain links TRBV6-1 with TRBJ2-5; D might be TRBD2 (7 bases). CDR3 length: 14 amino acids. CDR1 MNHNS and CDR2 SASEGT come from the germline V gene. The V end was cut by 10 bases, the J end by 1 base, with 16 bases between. The CDR3 loop reads CATSKGGGQETQYF. The CDR3 DNA follows: TGTGCCACCTCCAAGGGAGGGGGCCAAGAGACCCAGTACTTC.

This sequence joins TRBV19 and TRBJ2-3, with TRBD2 identical over 11 bases. The CDR3 is 13 amino acids. Germline values: CDR1 LNHDA, CDR2 SQIVND (reference sequence). V lost 8 bases, J lost 3 bases, and 1 base stayed unmatched. The CDR3 DNA reads as TGTGCCAGTCGACTAGCGGGAACAGATACGCAGTATTTT. It is translated as CASRLAGTDTQYF.

The chain has TRBV10-3 and TRBJ2-2; TRBD2 might be the D (6 bases). With 0 bases removed from V and 5 bases from J, the gap between germline ends came to 7 bases. The CDR3 is made up of 14 amino acids. Germline CDR1 and CDR2: ENHRY and SYGVKD. CDR3 in DNA: TGTGCCATCAGTGAGTCACGGGAGACCGGGGAGCTGTTTTTT. This codes for CAISESRETGELFF.

The V call is TRBV9, the J call TRBJ2-7; no clear D gene. This CDR3 region has 14 residues. CDR1 SGDLS and CDR2 YYNGEE come from the germline V gene. V was pared by 0 bases and J by 7 bases, with 14 bases between. This CDR3 is CASSVGTTPREQYF. The CDR3 coding sequence is TGTGCCAGCAGCGTAGGGACCACTCCGAGGGAGCAGTACTTC.

The J gene is TRBJ2-1, the V gene TRBV9, with 7 bases matching TRBD2. Trimming took 4 bases from V and 0 from J; bases not matched to a gene: 4. CDR1 and CDR2 from the germline V gene are SGDLS and YYNGEE. This CDR3 region has 15 residues. In nucleotides, the CDR3 is TGTGCCAGCAGCCCTAGCGGCAGCTCCTACAATGAGCAGTTCTTC. Encoded protein: CASSPSGSSYNEQFF.

The chain employs TRBV4-3 and TRBJ1-3; D gene ambiguous. V was trimmed by 0 bases and J by 4 bases, leaving 16 bases between them. Per the germline V gene, CDR1 is LGHNA and CDR2 is YSLEER. There are 17 residues in the CDR3. The CDR3 reads CASSQEYGTTRGNTIYF. As DNA, the CDR3 is TGCGCCAGCAGCCAAGAATACGGCACGACCAGAGGAAACACCATATATTTT.

This chain connects TRBV5-3 to TRBJ2-7; the match to TRBD2 covers 7 bases. TRBV5-3 is annotated as an ORF whose role is uncertain. With V trimmed by 3 bases and J by 5 bases, 5 bases remained unmatched. This CDR3 has 13 amino acids. CDR3: CARSSGGRDEQYF. CDR3 nucleotides: TGTGCCAGAAGCTCGGGAGGACGAGACGAGCAGTACTTC.

The chain carries TRBV6-5 and TRBJ2-3; D uncertain. The V gene lost 5 bases and the J gene lost 0 bases, with 12 bases spanning the gap. This CDR3 is 15 amino acids long. Per the germline V gene, CDR1 is MNHEY and CDR2 is SVGAGI. The CDR3 here is CASSQTGASTDTQYF. The DNA for the CDR3 is TGTGCCAGCAGTCAGACGGGCGCTAGCACAGATACGCAGTATTTT.

The rearrangement links TRBV11-1 to TRBJ2-1; no definite D call. CDR3 length: 15 residues. Germline CDR1 SGHAT, CDR2 FQDESV (reference sequence). Trimming cost V 7 bases and J 5 bases, with 18 bases left between them. In DNA, the CDR3 is TGTGCCAGCACTATTACAAGAGGCAGTAACAATGAGCAGTTCTTC. Translation: CASTITRGSNNEQFF.

This chain joins TRBV7-2 and TRBJ2-5; a possible D gene is TRBD2 (6 bases). Trimming stripped 0 bases from V and 3 bases from J, with 11 bases between. Germline loops: CDR1 SGHTA, CDR2 FQGNSA. The CDR3 covers 15 residues. This chain's CDR3 is CASSLARGGKETQYF. In nucleotides, the CDR3 is TGTGCCAGCAGCTTAGCGCGAGGAGGGAAAGAGACCCAGTACTTC.

This clone was found once. This chain joins TRBV7-6 and TRBJ2-1, with 10 positions matching TRBD2. The J segment lost 6 bases and the V segment lost 4 bases, leaving 6 bases of the junction unmatched. The CDR3 totals 15 residues. Germline V CDR1 and CDR2: SGHVS, FNYEAQ. The CDR3 sequence is CASSSLAGAPNEQFF. The DNA for the CDR3 is TGTGCCAGCAGCTCCCTAGCGGGAGCTCCCAATGAGCAGTTCTTC. Supplemented by reference TRBV7-6 and TRBJ2-1, the full variable domain reads GAGVSQSPRYKVTKRGQDVALRCDPISGHVSLYWYRQALGQGPEFLTYFNYEAQQDKSGLPNDRFSAERPEGSISTLTIQRTEQRDSAMYRCASSSLAGAPNEQFFGPGTRLTVL.

The chain has TRBV18 and TRBJ2-5; no definite D call. Trimming removed 0 bases at V and 1 base at J, with 6 bases between. From germline, CDR1 is KGHSH and CDR2 LQKENI. This CDR3 has 14 residues. This chain's CDR3 is CASSPPTTQETQYF. CDR3 DNA: TGTGCCAGCTCACCACCGACGACCCAAGAGACCCAGTACTTC.

This sequence joins TRBV2 and TRBJ1-5; a possible D gene is TRBD1 (6 bases). CDR3 length: 14 amino acids. The germline V gene has CDR1 SNHLY and CDR2 FYNNEI. Trimming pared 6 bases from V and 4 bases from J, leaving 13 bases between. This CDR3 is CASSETGVNQPQHF. The CDR3 nucleotides are TGTGCCAGCAGCGAGACAGGTGTAAATCAGCCCCAGCATTTT.

The gene calls are TRBV29-1 and TRBJ2-5; D not certain. In germline, CDR1 is SQVTM, CDR2 ANQGSEA. V was trimmed by 0 bases and J by 5 bases, leaving 13 bases between them. CDR3 length equals 14 residues. CDR3 coding DNA: TGCAGCGTTGAAGATTCGGCATTTGGGGAGACCCAGTACTTC. Translated: CSVEDSAFGETQYF. Complete variable domain (other parts from reference TRBV29-1 and TRBJ2-5): SAVISQKPSRDICQRGTSLTIQCQVDSQVTMMFWYRQQPGQSLTLIATANQGSEATYESGFVIDKFPISRPNLTFSTLTVSNMSPEDSSIYLCSVEDSAFGETQYFGPGTRLLVL.

This rearrangement joins TRBV7-3 to TRBJ1-2, with no clear D. This CDR3 is 13 amino acids long. The germline V and J ends were trimmed by 8 bases and 2 bases, with 12 bases remaining between them. Germline V gene sequence: CDR1 SGHTA, CDR2 FQGTGA. The DNA for the CDR3 is TGTGCCAGCTCAACCCCCCCAAACTATGGCTACACCTTC. Translated, it gives CASSTPPNYGYTF.